This T cell receptor (beta chain) was sequenced during a study of shared clonotypes between healthy human individuals. TCRdb keeps only in-frame clones here, not all; method: immunoSEQ multiplex PCR. The sample includes about 2.4 million clones, approximately 93% seen only once; the top ten take more than 0.35%. This CDR3 contains 14 residues. Germline V gene data show CDR1 as LNHDA and CDR2 as SQIVND (reference sequence). Trimming stripped 5 bases from V and 7 bases from J, with 18 bases between. This clone was detected once. This receptor was taken from a man younger than 35 in good health. Some clones in this sample may be carry-over from other donors' samples. The chain links TRBV19 to TRBJ2-7; D might be TRBD2 (6 bases). The sample taken for sequencing was naive CD4+ T cells from PBMCs. Specified subset: CD45RA+ positively selected. CDR3 sequence: CASSEGPGLNEQYF. The DNA for the CDR3 is TGTGCCAGTAGTGAAGGTCCGGGACTTAATGAGCAGTACTTC.